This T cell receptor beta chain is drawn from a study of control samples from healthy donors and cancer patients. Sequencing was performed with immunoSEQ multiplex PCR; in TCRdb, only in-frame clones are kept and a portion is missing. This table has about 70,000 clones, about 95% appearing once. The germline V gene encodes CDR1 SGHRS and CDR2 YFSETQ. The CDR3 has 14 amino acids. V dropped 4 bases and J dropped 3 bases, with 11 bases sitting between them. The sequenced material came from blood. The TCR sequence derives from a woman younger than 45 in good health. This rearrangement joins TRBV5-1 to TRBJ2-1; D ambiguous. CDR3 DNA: TGCGCCAGCAGCCTTCAAGCCGGCTACAATGAGCAGTTCTTC. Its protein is CASSLQAGYNEQFF.